Each of the 30 T cell receptor beta chains below was sequenced from the same sample in a study of shared clonotypes between healthy human individuals. The repertoire was sequenced with immunoSEQ multiplex PCR; TCRdb's copy has only in-frame clones and lacks some. This table holds about 2.1 million clones, 90% to 95% found once. CD45RO-negative CD8 cells positively selected for CCR7 made up the naive population, which excluded terminally differentiated effector memory CD45RA+ cells. Sequencing input: naive CD8+ T cells from PBMCs. The source of these receptors is a man between 18 and 35 years old in good health. Some clones in this sample may be carry-over from other donors' samples.

This chain joins TRBV21-1 and TRBJ2-1; no check of the table's D call, TRBD2, against the DNA was made. TRBV21-1 is a listed pseudogene. The CDR3 consists of 19 residues. CDR3 in amino acids: CASSPGPGTSGRPLHEQFF. In DNA, the CDR3 is TGTGCCAGCAGCCCGGGACCCGGGACTAGCGGGAGACCGCTCCATGAGCAGTTCTTC.

This CDR3 is CASSFPGQGPYEQYF. The CDR3 DNA is TGTGCCAGCAGCTTTCCGGGACAGGGCCCCTACGAGCAGTACTTC. This chain uses TRBV5-6 with TRBJ2-7; TRBD1 matches at 9 bases. The germline CDR1 and CDR2 sequences are SGHDT and YYEEEE. The length of the CDR3 is 15 residues. With 2 bases clipped from V and 2 bases from J, the junction kept 5 bases outside the gene matches.

V usage is TRBV21-1 and J usage is TRBJ2-6; the tabulated D call, TRBD1, remains unverified against the DNA. TRBV21-1 has pseudogene status. The CDR3 totals 18 residues. The CDR3 is CASSRGQGMHSGANVLTF. Here the CDR3 DNA reads TGTGCCAGCAGCCGAGGACAGGGGATGCACTCTGGGGCCAACGTCCTGACTTTC.

The chain recombines TRBV27 with TRBJ2-7; TRBD1 aligns across 10 bases. The germline V gene has CDR1 MNHEY and CDR2 SMNVEV (reference sequence). Trimming removed 6 bases from V and 2 bases from J; junction bases left unmatched: 7. The CDR3 length is 15 residues. In nucleotides, the CDR3 is TGTGCCAGCAGCCCGACAGGGGGCTCGACCTACGAGCAGTACTTC. As protein: CASSPTGGSTYEQYF.

The chain links TRBV12-5 to TRBJ2-1; no reliable D call. Deletions cut 3 bases from V and 3 bases from J, with 12 bases between. The CDR3 has 15 amino acids. CDR1 and CDR2 (germline): LGHNT, FRNRAP. The DNA of the CDR3 is TGTGCTAGTGGTTTTGATTCTAGTTTCTACAATGAGCAGTTCTTC. This translates into CASGFDSSFYNEQFF.

Worth noting for this clone: Within the sample, other DNA sequences also encode this same CDR3. This sequence joins TRBV27 and TRBJ2-7; 12 bases match TRBD2. In germline, CDR1 is MNHEY, CDR2 SMNVEV (reference sequence). With V trimmed by 5 bases and J by 4 bases, 6 bases remained unmatched. This CDR3 has 15 amino acids. CDR3 residues: CASSPWTSGTYEQYF. DNA of the CDR3: TGTGCCAGCAGTCCCTGGACTAGCGGGACGTACGAGCAGTACTTC.

This clone was counted only a few times. The chain uses TRBV9 and TRBJ1-1, with 10 bases that match TRBD1. Germline V gene sequence: CDR1 SGDLS, CDR2 YYNGEE. The CDR3 totals 16 residues. V shed 0 bases and J 8 bases; nucleotides not matched to a gene: 10. CDR3 sequence: CASSVDIGTGASEAFF. As DNA, the CDR3 is TGTGCCAGCAGCGTAGATATAGGGACAGGGGCATCGGAAGCTTTCTTT.

The rearrangement uses TRBV10-3 and TRBJ2-3; 7 nucleotides line up with TRBD2. The CDR3 sequence is 15 residues long. V shed 0 bases and J 3 bases; nucleotides not matched to a gene: 3. Germline V CDR1 and CDR2: ENHRY, SYGVKD. For the CDR3, the DNA is TGTGCCATCAGTGAGTCGAGCGGGATAACAGATACGCAGTATTTT. Translation: CAISESSGITDTQYF.

V is TRBV29-1 and J is TRBJ2-7; TRBD2 agrees at 8 bases. Looked up from germline, CDR1 is SQVTM and CDR2 is ANQGSEA. This CDR3 has 13 residues. Trimming took 2 bases from V and 4 from J; bases not matched to a gene: 4. The CDR3 bases are TGCAGCGTTGAAAGCGGGAGAGGGTACGAGCAGTACTTC. Amino acid sequence: CSVESGRGYEQYF.

CDR3 protein: CATSPRTEYYGYTF. CDR3 bases: TGTGCCACCAGCCCTCGGACAGAATACTATGGCTACACCTTC. The chain recombines TRBV15 with TRBJ1-2; tentatively, D is TRBD1 (6 bases). The V end lost 5 bases, the J end lost 3 bases, and 13 bases lay between the germline ends. The CDR3 extends over 14 amino acids. Germline loops: CDR1 LNHNV, CDR2 YYDKDF (reference sequence).

Details on this clone: The same CDR3 can be traced to other DNA sequences in this sample. The V gene is TRBV27, the J gene TRBJ2-5; the D gene is possibly TRBD2 (6 bases). This CDR3 comprises 14 residues. Germline V gives CDR1 MNHEY, CDR2 SMNVEV (reference sequence). V was cut by 2 bases and J by 4 bases, with 11 bases left in between. The CDR3 DNA sequence: TGTGCCAGCAGTTTAGTGGGGGGTCCAGAGACCCAGTACTTC. Protein sequence: CASSLVGGPETQYF.

The CDR3 nucleotides are TGTGCCAGCAGTTTAGGTGCGGGAGGGGCGGACGAGCAGTACTTC. Its translation is CASSLGAGGADEQYF. This chain connects TRBV28 to TRBJ2-7; TRBD2 matches 9 bases. The CDR3 covers 15 residues. Germline V gene data show CDR1 as MDHEN and CDR2 as SYDVKM. V was pared by 2 bases and J by 5 bases, with 7 bases of the junction left unmatched.

This chain connects TRBV19 to TRBJ2-6; D gene uncertain. V was cut by 3 bases and J by 0 bases, with 12 bases left in between. This CDR3 has 17 residues. Germline loops: CDR1 LNHDA, CDR2 SQIVND (reference sequence). Here the CDR3 DNA reads TGTGCCAGTAGTATTGGGTCCCCCGACTCTGGGGCCAACGTCCTGACTTTC. Translated: CASSIGSPDSGANVLTF. Combining the CDR3 with reference TRBV19 and TRBJ2-6 gives the whole variable domain DGGITQSPKYLFRKEGQNVTLSCEQNLNHDAMYWYRQDPGQGLRLIYYSQIVNDFQKGDIAEGYSVSREKKESFPLTVTSAQKNPTAFYLCASSIGSPDSGANVLTFGAGSRLTVL.

The chain combines TRBV9 with TRBJ2-1; tentative D call: TRBD2 (5 bases). The CDR3 is 13 residues long. With 0 bases removed from V and 13 bases from J, the gap between germline ends came to 14 bases. Germline CDR1 and CDR2: SGDLS and YYNGEE. In DNA form, the CDR3 reads TGTGCCAGCAGCGTAGAAGGAGGAGACCCACAGTTCTTC. Its protein is CASSVEGGDPQFF.

The gene calls are TRBV7-3 and TRBJ1-1, with D unclear. Trimming stripped 5 bases from V and 5 bases from J, with 9 bases between. The CDR3 runs to 12 residues. Germline V gene lookup returns CDR1 SGHTA and CDR2 FQGTGA. The CDR3 loop reads CASSARETEAFF. DNA of the CDR3: TGTGCCAGCAGCGCTAGGGAGACTGAAGCTTTCTTT.

The V gene is TRBV6-1, the J gene TRBJ1-2; 8 bases map to TRBD1. Germline V CDR1 and CDR2: MNHNS, SASEGT. V lost 2 bases and J lost 3; bases outside the gene matches: 8. The CDR3 sequence is 16 residues long. The CDR3 sequence: CASSEYRDRNHYGYTF. In nucleotides, the CDR3 is TGTGCCAGCAGTGAATACCGGGACAGGAATCACTATGGCTACACCTTC.

The V gene is TRBV4-1, the J gene TRBJ2-7, with 8 bases lining up with TRBD1. CDR1 and CDR2 from the germline V gene are MGHRA and YSYEKL. The CDR3 is 17 amino acids. V lost 6 bases and J lost 4; bases outside the gene matches: 17. The CDR3 DNA reads as TGCGCCAGCAGACCCGGACAGGGAAGAGTTCTAGGGTACGAGCAGTACTTC. It codes for CASRPGQGRVLGYEQYF.

CDR3 sequence: CASSLGDRDIYEQYF. As DNA, the CDR3 is TGTGCCAGCAGTTTGGGGGACAGGGATATCTACGAGCAGTACTTC. The chain has TRBV28 and TRBJ2-7, with 9 bases lining up with TRBD1. Trimming cost V 3 bases and J 3 bases; bases outside gene matches: 6. The CDR3 runs to 15 residues. The germline V gene has CDR1 MDHEN and CDR2 SYDVKM.

The V call is TRBV4-1, the J call TRBJ1-1; 10 bases are a match to TRBD1. The CDR3 has 15 residues. The V and J ends lost 4 bases and 3 bases, in that order; junction bases with no gene match: 5. From germline, CDR1 is MGHRA and CDR2 YSYEKL. CDR3: CASSPRQGADTEAFF. The CDR3 nucleotides are TGCGCCAGCAGCCCCCGACAGGGGGCGGACACTGAAGCTTTCTTT.

As concerns this clone: The sample contains more than one DNA sequence encoding this CDR3. This chain joins TRBV28 and TRBJ2-1; D ambiguous. CDR1 and CDR2 (germline): MDHEN, SYDVKM. The length of the CDR3 is 15 residues. Deletions cut 1 base from V and 4 bases from J, with 11 bases between. The CDR3 protein is CASSLYGQGYNEQFF. In nucleotides, the CDR3 is TGTGCCAGCAGTTTATATGGGCAAGGTTACAATGAGCAGTTCTTC. The whole variable domain, filled in from reference TRBV28 and TRBJ2-1, reads DVKVTQSSRYLVKRTGEKVFLECVQDMDHENMFWYRQDPGLGLRLIYFSYDVKMKEKGDIPEGYSVSREKKERFSLILESASTNQTSMYLCASSLYGQGYNEQFFGPGTRLTVL.

The chain uses TRBV28 and TRBJ2-1, with 8 bases aligning to TRBD2. This CDR3 has 16 amino acids. J lost 8 bases, V lost 5 bases, and 14 bases had no gene match. Germline CDR1 MDHEN, CDR2 SYDVKM. CDR3 DNA sequence: TGTGCCAGCAGTCCCCCAGCGGGAGTGATTCCTTATGAGCAGTTCTTC. This translates into CASSPPAGVIPYEQFF.

V gene TRBV6-5 combines with J gene TRBJ2-1, with unresolved D. CDR3 length: 15 residues. V was shortened by 6 bases and J by 7 bases, with 19 bases between the two germline ends. The germline V gene has CDR1 MNHEY and CDR2 SVGAGI. This CDR3 reads CASSSPVGILNEQFF. The CDR3 region has the DNA TGTGCCAGCAGCTCCCCAGTGGGGATCTTGAATGAGCAGTTCTTC.

This chain uses TRBV4-2 with TRBJ2-7; 8 positions agree with TRBD2. V was clipped by 8 bases and J by 0 bases; unmatched bases: 6. CDR3 size: 14 residues. Germline CDR1 LGHNA, CDR2 YNFKEQ. CDR3 residues: CASGAGTSSYEQYF. The DNA of the CDR3 is TGTGCCAGCGGAGCCGGGACTAGCTCCTACGAGCAGTACTTC.

For this clone: This sample includes further DNA sequences coding for the same CDR3. The chain has TRBV30 and TRBJ2-7; D ambiguous. The CDR3 has 13 amino acids. The germline gives CDR1 GTSNPN, CDR2 SVGIG (reference sequence). V was clipped by 1 base and J by 2 bases, with 9 bases between them. In DNA, the CDR3 is TGTGCCTGGAGTGCGGACGGCGCCTACGAGCAGTACTTC. It translates to CAWSADGAYEQYF.

The chain has TRBV19 and TRBJ2-7, with TRBD1 identical over 8 bases. V lost 5 bases to trimming and J lost 2 bases; unmatched junction nucleotides: 5. Germline V lookup: CDR1 LNHDA, CDR2 SQIVND (reference sequence). CDR3 size: 14 residues. This chain's CDR3 is CASSLMTGAYEQYF. In DNA form, the CDR3 reads TGTGCCAGTAGTTTAATGACAGGGGCCTACGAGCAGTACTTC. Full variable domain (remainder filled in from reference TRBV19 and TRBJ2-7): DGGITQSPKYLFRKEGQNVTLSCEQNLNHDAMYWYRQDPGQGLRLIYYSQIVNDFQKGDIAEGYSVSREKKESFPLTVTSAQKNPTAFYLCASSLMTGAYEQYFGPGTRLTVT.

The rearrangement links TRBV5-6 to TRBJ2-1; TRBD2 matches at 7 bases. The junction had 20 bases not matched to a gene; V was cut back by 1 base and J by 10 bases. The CDR3 runs 18 residues. The germline gives CDR1 SGHDT, CDR2 YYEEEE. CDR3 coding DNA: TGTGCCAGCAGCTTGCAGGGCGGGCCACACCTCGGGAGGCAGGAGCAGTTCTTC. Translation: CASSLQGGPHLGRQEQFF.

The chain carries TRBV5-1 and TRBJ1-2; no reliable D call. Germline loops: CDR1 SGHRS, CDR2 YFSETQ. V dropped 2 bases and J dropped 4 bases, with 12 bases sitting between them. This CDR3 comprises 14 residues. CDR3 bases: TGCGCCAGCAGCTTAACGGGAGAGGTCTATGGCTACACCTTC. Translating gives CASSLTGEVYGYTF.

The gene calls are TRBV10-3 and TRBJ1-4; no clear D. Germline V gene lookup returns CDR1 ENHRY and CDR2 SYGVKD. The ends were cut back, 2 bases at V and 5 bases at J, with 6 bases in the middle. The CDR3 has 13 residues. The CDR3 protein is CAISENGNEKLFF. DNA for the CDR3: TGTGCCATCAGTGAGAACGGGAATGAAAAACTGTTTTTT.

The rearrangement links TRBV11-2 to TRBJ1-3; D call uncertain. The germline V gene has CDR1 SGHAT and CDR2 FQNNGV. Trimming shortened V by 5 bases and J by 4 bases, and 12 bases separated the two germline ends. CDR3 size: 14 residues. CDR3 in amino acids: CASSLPSPGNTIYF. The CDR3 region has the DNA TGTGCCAGCAGCCTTCCCTCGCCGGGAAACACCATATATTTT.

This chain connects TRBV6-5 to TRBJ2-7, with D perhaps matching TRBD2 (5 bases). The CDR3 loop spans 15 amino acids. Germline CDR1 and CDR2: MNHEY and SVGAGI. Trimming pared 2 bases from V and 1 base from J, leaving 12 bases between. This chain's CDR3 is CASSYDEGESYEQYF. In DNA, the CDR3 is TGTGCCAGCAGTTACGACGAGGGTGAATCCTACGAGCAGTACTTC.